The 21 T cell receptor beta chains reported below all come from one sample, sequenced in a study of blood T cell repertoires in COVID-19. Sequencing was performed with immunoSEQ multiplex PCR; in TCRdb, only in-frame clones are kept and a portion is missing. Altogether about 320,000 clones are present, about nine tenths being singletons, with the ten largest covering around 2.5%. The sequenced sample was PBMCs or T cells enriched from blood (not recorded which). Every receptor here comes from a man aged 55 to 70 who had recovered from COVID-19.

V gene TRBV14 combines with J gene TRBJ2-7; 15 nucleotides match TRBD2. The V and J ends lost 4 bases and 2 bases, in that order; junction bases with no gene match: 3. This CDR3 region has 16 residues. Germline-derived CDR1 and CDR2 are SGHDN and FVKESK. CDR3 DNA: TGTGCCAGCAGCCTGGGACTAGCGGGGGGACCCTACGAGCAGTACTTC. Its translation is CASSLGLAGGPYEQYF.

The V gene is TRBV7-9, the J gene TRBJ1-5, with D hard to call. V was shortened by 1 base and J by 3 bases, with 7 bases between the two germline ends. There are 14 residues in the CDR3. Germline V gene sequence: CDR1 SEHNR, CDR2 FQNEAQ (reference sequence). As DNA, the CDR3 is TGTGCCAGCAGCTTAGGGGCCGTCAATCAGCCCCAGCATTTT. This sequence encodes CASSLGAVNQPQHF.

The chain is built from TRBV29-1 and TRBJ1-1; a possible D gene is TRBD1 (5 bases). The germline V gene encodes CDR1 SQVTM and CDR2 ANQGSEA. V lost 2 bases, J lost 9 bases, and 13 bases lay in between. The CDR3 covers 12 residues. The CDR3 DNA is TGCAGCGTTGAATCGGCGGGGGGACAAGCTTTCTTT. Its translation is CSVESAGGQAFF.

CDR3 in DNA: TGTGCCAGCAGCATGGGACTAGCGGGCACCGGGGAGCTGTTTTTT. This gives the protein CASSMGLAGTGELFF. J is TRBJ2-2 and V is TRBV7-3; 12 bases fit TRBD2. Per the germline V gene, CDR1 is SGHTA and CDR2 is FQGTGA. The CDR3 consists of 15 residues. Losses at the gene ends were 5 bases for V and 4 bases for J; bases not matched to a gene: 2. The variable domain in full, with the rest retrieved from reference TRBV7-3 and TRBJ2-2, is GAGVSQTPSNKVTEKGKYVELRCDPISGHTALYWYRQSLGQGPEFLIYFQGTGAADDSGLPNDRFFAVRPEGSVSTLKIQRTERGDSAVYLCASSMGLAGTGELFFGEGSRLTVL.

J is TRBJ1-5 and V is TRBV7-9, with unresolved D. CDR3 length equals 14 residues. Deletions cut 5 bases from V and 2 bases from J, with 10 bases between. Per germline, CDR1 SEHNR and CDR2 FQNEAQ (reference sequence). The CDR3 nucleotides read TGTGCCAGCAGCGAAAGCGGGGGCAATCAGCCCCAGCATTTT. The encoded protein is CASSESGGNQPQHF.

The genes are TRBV7-2 and TRBJ1-5; weak D call: TRBD1 (5 bases). In germline, CDR1 is SGHTA, CDR2 FQGNSA. Trimming removed 5 bases at V and 1 base at J, with 12 bases between. There are 15 residues in the CDR3. CDR3: CASSRGGRSNQPQHF. CDR3 DNA sequence: TGTGCCAGCAGCCGGGGGGGACGGAGCAATCAGCCCCAGCATTTT.

This chain connects TRBV9 to TRBJ1-3; D might be TRBD1 (6 bases). The germline CDR1 and CDR2 sequences are SGDLS and YYNGEE. The CDR3 length is 17 residues. V dropped 3 bases and J dropped 0 bases, with 16 bases sitting between them. The CDR3 DNA follows: TGTGCCAGCAGCGCGGGGGGGGGCGCAGGCTCTGGAAACACCATATATTTT. It translates to CASSAGGGAGSGNTIYF.

The J gene is TRBJ1-6, the V gene TRBV2; D is perhaps TRBD1 (6 bases). The CDR3 spans 14 residues. V was shortened by 8 bases and J by 4 bases, with 12 bases between the two germline ends. From germline, CDR1 is SNHLY and CDR2 FYNNEI. The CDR3 sequence: CASRLDRYNSPLHF. The CDR3 DNA reads TGTGCCAGCCGCTTGGACAGATATAATTCACCCCTCCACTTT.

The CDR3 sequence: CASSPYQETQYF. CDR3 in DNA: TGTGCCAGCAGCCCATACCAAGAGACCCAGTACTTC. This chain links TRBV3-1 (or the pseudogene TRBV3-2) with TRBJ2-5; D not resolved. Germline CDR1 reads LGHDT; CDR2 reads YNNKEL (reference sequence). The V gene lost 4 bases and the J gene lost 0 bases, with 3 bases spanning the gap. The CDR3 has 12 residues.

The V and J genes are TRBV30 and TRBJ1-1, with 9 bases matching TRBD1. The germline CDR1 and CDR2 sequences are GTSNPN and SVGIG (reference sequence). This CDR3 comprises 12 residues. The J segment lost 2 bases and the V segment lost 8 bases, leaving 3 bases of the junction unmatched. As DNA, the CDR3 is TGTGCCCGGGGACAGGGAAACACTGAAGCTTTCTTT. Protein sequence: CARGQGNTEAFF.

This chain connects TRBV19 to TRBJ1-4; maybe TRBD1 (6 bases). CDR3 length: 17 amino acids. Trimming left V 2 bases short and J 1 base short, with 14 bases between. Germline assignment: CDR1 LNHDA and CDR2 SQIVND (reference sequence). The CDR3 loop reads CASSISPRGRTNEKLFF. CDR3 nucleotide sequence: TGTGCCAGTAGTATAAGCCCCAGGGGCCGAACTAATGAAAAACTGTTTTTT. The whole variable domain, remainder taken from reference TRBV19 and TRBJ1-4, is DGGITQSPKYLFRKEGQNVTLSCEQNLNHDAMYWYRQDPGQGLRLIYYSQIVNDFQKGDIAEGYSVSREKKESFPLTVTSAQKNPTAFYLCASSISPRGRTNEKLFFGSGTQLSVL.

The chain couples TRBV12-3 or TRBV12-4 to TRBJ1-5; D unresolved. V was pared by 7 bases and J by 1 base, with 8 bases between. The CDR3 is 13 residues long. The CDR3 is CASNRGSNQPQHF. In DNA form, the CDR3 reads TGTGCCAGCAATAGAGGGAGCAATCAGCCCCAGCATTTT.

The J gene is TRBJ2-3, the V gene TRBV7-2; 9 nucleotides line up with TRBD1. Germline CDR1 and CDR2: SGHTA and FQGNSA. This CDR3 contains 14 residues. Losses at the gene ends were 3 bases for V and 4 bases for J; bases not matched to a gene: 2. The CDR3 region is CASSFDRGSDTQYF. The CDR3 DNA reads as TGTGCCAGCAGCTTCGACAGGGGGTCAGATACGCAGTATTTT.

This chain joins TRBV10-3 and TRBJ1-2; a weak D match, TRBD1 (6 bases). The germline V and J ends were trimmed by 10 bases and 3 bases, with 15 bases remaining between them. Germline assignment: CDR1 ENHRY and CDR2 SYGVKD. The CDR3 length is 13 residues. The CDR3 spells CATKDSNYYGYTF. The CDR3 DNA sequence: TGTGCCACAAAGGACAGCAACTACTATGGCTACACCTTC.

This chain connects TRBV7-2 to TRBJ1-2; 7 bases agree with TRBD1. Per the germline V gene, CDR1 is SGHTA and CDR2 is FQGNSA. This CDR3 region has 16 residues. V lost 1 base to trimming and J lost 1 base; unmatched junction nucleotides: 6. CDR3 DNA: TGTGCCAGCAGCTTAGGGGGGACAGCTATTAACTATGGCTACACCTTC. This gives the protein CASSLGGTAINYGYTF.

This chain connects TRBV19 to TRBJ1-4; D unresolved. The CDR3 extends over 15 amino acids. The ends were cut back, 5 bases at V and 6 bases at J, with 16 bases in the middle. The germline V gene has CDR1 LNHDA and CDR2 SQIVND (reference sequence). CDR3 amino acids: CASSEWWRSDEKLFF. Here the CDR3 DNA reads TGTGCCAGTAGTGAATGGTGGAGATCGGATGAAAAACTGTTTTTT.

This clone has just one count. This rearrangement joins TRBV6-6 to TRBJ2-7; 8 bases match TRBD1. Germline-derived CDR1 and CDR2 are MNHNY and SVGAGI (reference sequence). Losses at the gene ends were 8 bases for V and 2 bases for J; bases not matched to a gene: 8. The CDR3 length is 14 residues. The CDR3 protein is CASRLGTGTYEQYF. The CDR3, as DNA: TGTGCCAGCCGATTAGGGACAGGCACCTACGAGCAGTACTTC.

V usage is TRBV7-9 and J usage is TRBJ2-1; the D gene is possibly TRBD2 (5 bases). CDR3 size: 14 residues. Germline loops: CDR1 SEHNR, CDR2 FQNEAQ (reference sequence). Trimming pared 2 bases from V and 9 bases from J, leaving 14 bases between. This CDR3 is CASSLLAGVSEQFF. Here the CDR3 DNA reads TGTGCCAGCAGCTTACTAGCTGGGGTCAGTGAGCAGTTCTTC.

This chain connects TRBV18 to TRBJ1-2; a weak D match, TRBD1 (6 bases). V lost 6 bases and J 2 bases, leaving 10 bases between the germline ends. CDR1 and CDR2 (germline): KGHSH, LQKENI. The CDR3 is 13 amino acids. The CDR3 region is CASSQDSNYGYTF. In DNA form, the CDR3 reads TGTGCCAGCTCTCAGGACAGCAACTATGGCTACACCTTC.

The chain recombines TRBV7-8 with TRBJ1-1; 7 bases agree with TRBD1. The CDR3 has 18 residues. The V and J ends lost 5 bases and 0 bases, in that order; junction bases with no gene match: 15. From germline, CDR1 is SGHVS and CDR2 FQNEAQ. CDR3 sequence: CASSPLQGILPLNTEAFF. DNA for the CDR3: TGTGCCAGCAGCCCTCTACAGGGGATTCTTCCTTTGAACACTGAAGCTTTCTTT.

The chain couples TRBV6-2 or TRBV6-3 to TRBJ2-4; maybe TRBD2 (6 bases). Trimming stripped 4 bases from V and 8 bases from J, with 15 bases between. Looked up from germline, CDR1 is MNHEY and CDR2 is SVGEGT. This CDR3 is built from 14 residues. CDR3 DNA sequence: TGTGCCAGCAGTTCTTACGCCGGGACTTACATTCAGTACTTC. Protein: CASSSYAGTYIQYF.